These 14 T cell receptor beta chains originate from one sample sequenced in a study of T cells in Graves' hyperthyroidism and ophthalmopathy. Regions amplified from RNA transcripts were the TCR beta CDR3 regions. HTBI primers were employed in a first-round RT-PCR of the TCR CDR3. TCRdb re-called the multiplex PCR reads with MiXCR, one entry per CDR3 protein. Of 50,000 to 60,000 distinct CDR3 sequences listed, around half are singletons. The source material was blood. The origin of the receptors is a woman between 25 and 40 years old with Graves' ophthalmopathy.

V and J are TRBV19 and TRBJ2-7, with 7 positions matching TRBD1. The junction had 6 bases not matched to a gene; V was cut back by 3 bases and J by 4 bases. Per germline, CDR1 LNHDA and CDR2 SQIVND (reference sequence). The CDR3 is 14 residues long. The CDR3 spells CASSMRAGGYEQYF. CDR3 nucleotide sequence: TGTGCCAGTAGTATGCGGGCAGGGGGTTACGAGCAGTACTTC.

This clonotype was seen at least ten times. This may come from a read error, since a much larger clone is one base off. The chain links TRBV5-1 to TRBJ2-7; 9 bases line up with TRBD2. The CDR3 contains 12 residues. From germline, CDR1 is SGHRS and CDR2 YFSETQ. Trimming removed 4 bases from V and 5 bases from J; junction bases left unmatched: 1. CDR3 amino acids: CASSQRGDEQYF. DNA of the CDR3: TGCGCCAGCAGCCAGCGGGGGGACGAGCAGTACTTC. Combining the CDR3 with reference TRBV5-1 and TRBJ2-7 gives the whole variable domain KAGVTQTPRYLIKTRGQQVTLSCSPISGHRSVSWYQQTPGQGLQFLFEYFSETQRNKGNFPGRFSGRQFSNSRSEMNVSTLELGDSALYLCASSQRGDEQYFGPGTRLTVT.

For this clonotype: Likely a read error: the CDR3 ends without its conserved phenylalanine or tryptophan. CDR3 region: CASSQGATNVKLFL. CDR3 nucleotide sequence: TGTGCCAGCAGCCAAGGGGCAACTAATGTAAAACTGTTTCTT. The chain carries TRBV7-9 and TRBJ1-4, with D possibly TRBD1 on 5 matching bases. Germline CDR1 and CDR2: SEHNR and FQNEAQ (reference sequence). The CDR3 runs 14 residues.

This clonotype was detected ten times or more. This chain uses TRBV24-1 with TRBJ2-5, with D hard to call. CDR3 length: 13 residues. V lost 3 bases and J 5 bases, leaving 9 bases between the germline ends. CDR1 is KGHDR, CDR2 SFDVKD, per germline. CDR3 nucleotides: TGTGCCACCAGTGATGGGTTAGGGGAGACCCAGTACTTC. Translation: CATSDGLGETQYF.

As concerns this clonotype: Since the CDR3 does not end with the conserved phenylalanine or tryptophan, this likely comes from a read error. The chain employs TRBV2 and TRBJ2-2; perhaps TRBD1 as D (5 bases). There are 12 residues in the CDR3. V was trimmed by 7 bases and J by 6 bases, leaving 9 bases between them. CDR1 and CDR2 (germline): SNHLY, FYNNEI. The CDR3 here is CASKTDSGELFS. The DNA of the CDR3 is TGTGCCAGCAAGACAGATTCCGGGGAGCTGTTTTCT.

Many counts were recorded for this clonotype. The chain couples TRBV6-1 to TRBJ2-4; D not certain. The V gene's germline CDR1 is MNHNS and CDR2 SASEGT. The V gene lost 3 bases and the J gene lost 6 bases, with 3 bases spanning the gap. The CDR3 runs to 11 residues. CDR3 amino acids: CASSDTNIQYF. As DNA, the CDR3 is TGTGCCAGCAGTGATACAAACATTCAGTACTTC.

As regards this clonotype: A read error may account for a junction end that differs from germline. This sequence joins TRBV10-3 and TRBJ2-1; 7 bases agree with TRBD2. There are 15 residues in the CDR3. CDR1 ENHRY and CDR2 SYGVKD come from the germline V gene. CDR3 residues: CASSRAGPGGDEQFF. In DNA form, the CDR3 reads TGTGCCAGCAGTCGAGCTGGCCCTGGGGGGGATGAGCAGTTCTTC.

At least ten counts were recorded for this clonotype. A read error may produce the germline difference seen at one junction end. The chain has TRBV2 and TRBJ2-1; 7 nucleotides line up with TRBD2. The germline V gene encodes CDR1 SNHLY and CDR2 FYNNEI. This CDR3 is built from 13 residues. The CDR3 DNA follows: TGTGCCAGCAGTATTTTTGAGCGGGACCGCCAGGTATTC. Encoded protein: CASSIFERDRQVF.

In this sample, this clonotype turned up many times. The chain links TRBV6-6 to TRBJ2-7; 8 bases are a match to TRBD2. Germline assignment: CDR1 MNHNY and CDR2 SVGAGI (reference sequence). The CDR3 consists of 14 residues. V lost 6 bases to trimming and J lost 0 bases; unmatched junction nucleotides: 4. For the CDR3, the DNA is TGTGCCAGCAGACTTAGCGGGAACTCCTACGAGCAGTACTTC. The encoded protein is CASRLSGNSYEQYF.

This clonotype was seen at least ten times. V gene TRBV7-3 combines with J gene TRBJ2-2; 8 nucleotides agree with TRBD1. Germline assignment: CDR1 SGHTA and CDR2 FQGTGA. Trimming at V came to 4 bases and at J to 1 base, leaving 5 bases not matched to a gene. The CDR3 runs to 16 residues. The CDR3 DNA follows: TGTGCCAGCAGCTCCTGGGGGACAGGGAACACCGGGGAGCTGTTTTTT. Translated: CASSSWGTGNTGELFF.

The chain recombines TRBV19 with TRBJ1-6; TRBD1 might be the D (6 bases). Per the germline V gene, CDR1 is LNHDA and CDR2 is SQIVND (reference sequence). V was clipped by 7 bases and J by 17 bases, with 15 bases between them. The CDR3 runs 11 residues. The CDR3 DNA reads TGTGCCAGTACTATGGGGACACCTTTCCACTTT. Encoded protein: CASTMGTPFHF.

In this sample, this clonotype turned up many times. This chain connects TRBV5-5 to TRBJ2-3; 8 bases fit TRBD2. The CDR3 runs 16 residues. Germline loops: CDR1 SGHKS, CDR2 YYEKEE (reference sequence). V shed 2 bases, J shed 2 bases, and the junction held 7 bases outside the gene matches. The CDR3 here is CASSFRSGRATDTQYF. The CDR3 DNA sequence: TGTGCCAGCAGCTTCCGAAGCGGGAGAGCCACAGATACGCAGTATTTT.

In this sample, this clonotype turned up many times. The V and J genes are TRBV7-9 and TRBJ2-1; either TRBD1 or TRBD2 may fit D (5 bases each). CDR1 and CDR2 from the germline V gene are SEHNR and FQNEAQ (reference sequence). The CDR3 consists of 13 residues. V was clipped by 5 bases and J by 6 bases, with 11 bases between them. The DNA for the CDR3 is TGTGCCAGCAGCGCCGGGGCTCCCAATGAGCAGTTCTTC. It encodes CASSAGAPNEQFF.

Concerning this clonotype: A much bigger clone sits one base away, suggesting this may be a read error. In this CDR3 the conserved last residue, phenylalanine or tryptophan, is missing, so a read error is likely. This CDR3 is CASSQDPGLAGGDTQYV. The CDR3 DNA sequence: TGCGCCAGCAGCCAGGACCCGGGACTAGCGGGGGGAGATACGCAGTATGTT. This chain joins TRBV4-1 and TRBJ2-3; the match to TRBD2 covers 15 bases. V lost 3 bases and J lost 5; bases outside the gene matches: 6. Germline loops: CDR1 MGHRA, CDR2 YSYEKL. The CDR3 runs 17 residues.